Each of the 21 T cell receptor beta chains below was sequenced from the same sample in a study of T cells in Graves' hyperthyroidism and ophthalmopathy. Amplified regions were TCR beta CDR3 sequences from RNA transcripts. The TCR CDR3 first-round RT-PCR relied on the HTBI primer set. TCRdb ran MiXCR on the multiplex PCR reads and lists one entry per CDR3 protein. Seen here are under 200,000 distinct CDR3 sequences, about 9.4% observed once, and the top ten hold roughly a fifth. Sequences were obtained from blood. These receptors all stem from a woman younger than 30 with Graves' hyperthyroidism that later progressed to Graves' ophthalmopathy.

This clonotype was observed at least ten times. V and J are TRBV20-1 and TRBJ1-5, with D hard to call. The CDR3 runs 13 residues. CDR1 and CDR2 (germline): DFQATT, SNEGSKA (reference sequence). Between the trimmed V and J ends, which lost 1 base and 9 bases, there was a span of 13 bases. The CDR3 here is CSARAPPGGPQHF. For the CDR3, the DNA is TGCAGTGCTAGAGCCCCACCAGGTGGGCCCCAGCATTTT.

In this sample, this clonotype turned up many times. The chain is built from TRBV6-1 and TRBJ1-2; no definite D call. CDR3 length: 13 residues. Per the germline V gene, CDR1 is MNHNS and CDR2 is SASEGT. The ends were cut back, 3 bases at V and 0 bases at J, with 5 bases in the middle. CDR3 residues: CASSDGPNYGYTF. The CDR3 coding sequence is TGTGCCAGCAGTGATGGACCTAACTATGGCTACACCTTC.

This clonotype was counted a few times. A much more abundant neighbour one base away suggests this may be a read error. The chain links TRBV7-3 to TRBJ2-1, with D tentatively TRBD1 or TRBD2 (5 bases each). CDR3 length equals 17 residues. Germline lookup yields CDR1 SGHTA and CDR2 FQGTGA. CDR3 residues: CASGLSGTPGAYNEQFF. The CDR3 nucleotides are TGTGCCAGCGGCTTATCTGGGACCCCCGGGGCCTACAATGAGCAGTTCTTC.

Ten or more counts support this clonotype. The rearrangement links TRBV6-1 to TRBJ2-1; TRBD2 agrees at 10 bases. V lost 6 bases, J lost 2 bases, and 4 bases stayed unmatched. The CDR3 contains 15 residues. The germline gives CDR1 MNHNS, CDR2 SASEGT. In DNA, the CDR3 is TGTGCCAGCAGACATCTAGCGGGGGCCTACAATGAGCAGTTCTTC. Translated: CASRHLAGAYNEQFF.

This clonotype was seen a handful of times. The chain has TRBV5-6 and TRBJ1-3; maybe TRBD1 (6 bases). The CDR3 spans 14 residues. The V gene lost 0 bases and the J gene lost 8 bases, with 12 bases spanning the gap. Germline CDR1 and CDR2: SGHDT and YYEEEE. The CDR3 sequence: CASSLGAGADTIYF. The CDR3 DNA is TGTGCCAGCAGCTTGGGCGCAGGGGCGGACACCATATATTTT.

The gene calls are TRBV20-1 and TRBJ2-1, with 12 bases that match TRBD1. CDR3 size: 14 residues. The V and J ends lost 6 bases and 9 bases, in that order; junction bases with no gene match: 9. Germline assignment: CDR1 DFQATT and CDR2 SNEGSKA (reference sequence). CDR3 in amino acids: CSATPGQGAFEQFF. In nucleotides, the CDR3 is TGCAGTGCCACGCCGGGACAGGGGGCCTTTGAGCAGTTCTTC.

This clonotype has just a few counts. The J gene is TRBJ1-1, the V gene TRBV10-2; D uncertain. The CDR3 has 13 amino acids. In germline, CDR1 is WSHSY, CDR2 SAAADI. Trimming stripped 8 bases from V and 2 bases from J, with 12 bases between. The CDR3 DNA reads as TGCGCCAGCCAATTCCAGGCAAACACTGAAGCTTTCTTT. The encoded protein is CASQFQANTEAFF.

This clonotype has ten or more counts. The CDR3 sequence: CASSWGQGGSNQPQHF. The CDR3 DNA reads as TGTGCCAGTAGCTGGGGACAGGGTGGGAGCAATCAGCCCCAGCATTTT. This chain joins TRBV19 and TRBJ1-5; TRBD1 agrees at 9 bases. The CDR3 sequence is 16 residues long. With 6 bases clipped from V and 1 base from J, the junction kept 7 bases outside the gene matches. The germline gives CDR1 LNHDA, CDR2 SQIVND (reference sequence).

This clonotype was counted many times. The rearrangement links TRBV18 to TRBJ2-5; perhaps TRBD1 as D (5 bases). Germline CDR1 reads KGHSH; CDR2 reads LQKENI. The V end was cut by 0 bases, the J end by 3 bases, with 8 bases between. The CDR3 length is 14 residues. The CDR3 is CASSPPAGKETQYF. The CDR3 bases are TGTGCCAGCTCACCACCGGCAGGGAAAGAGACCCAGTACTTC.

This clonotype was seen a handful of times. The chain carries TRBV14 and TRBJ2-7; 10 positions agree with TRBD1. CDR3 length: 19 amino acids. With 0 bases clipped from V and 7 bases from J, the junction kept 18 bases outside the gene matches. The germline CDR1 and CDR2 sequences are SGHDN and FVKESK. The CDR3 DNA reads as TGTGCCAGCAGCCAAGATCGCCCCAGGACAGGGGGTGGGCCGGGAGAGCAGTACTTC. Protein sequence: CASSQDRPRTGGGPGEQYF.

The rearrangement uses TRBV5-1 and TRBJ2-7, with D perhaps matching TRBD1 or TRBD2 (5 bases each). CDR1 and CDR2 (germline): SGHRS, YFSETQ. The germline V and J ends were trimmed by 2 bases and 5 bases, with 17 bases remaining between them. The CDR3 is 15 residues long. Here the CDR3 DNA reads TGCGCCAGCAGCTTAATAATTGGGGGTAGGAACGAGCAGTACTTC. This gives the protein CASSLIIGGRNEQYF.

About this clonotype: A much larger clone differs from this one at a single base, so this may be a read error. This chain uses TRBV12-3 or TRBV12-4 with TRBJ2-1; 8 nucleotides line up with TRBD2. The CDR3 length is 14 residues. V lost 5 bases and J lost 12; bases outside the gene matches: 12. CDR3 nucleotide sequence: TGTGCCAGCAGTCCACGGGGCCGGGGGGGCGGGCAGTTCTTC. Translated, it gives CASSPRGRGGGQFF.

The rearrangement joins TRBV7-9 to TRBJ1-3; 7 bases align to TRBD1. Looked up from germline, CDR1 is SEHNR and CDR2 is FQNEAQ (reference sequence). The trim removed 4 bases at V and 0 bases at J, leaving 6 bases unmatched. The CDR3 consists of 16 residues. The CDR3 DNA reads TGTGCCAGCAGCTGGGACAGTCACCTCTCTGGAAACACCATATATTTT. Protein product: CASSWDSHLSGNTIYF.

This clonotype has at least ten counts. The chain couples TRBV30 to TRBJ2-5; 12 nucleotides match TRBD1. After removal of 2 bases from V and 2 bases from J, the junction contained 9 bases not matched to a gene. This CDR3 is built from 17 residues. Germline assignment: CDR1 GTSNPN and CDR2 SVGIG (reference sequence). CDR3 DNA sequence: TGTGCCTGGAGTACCGGGACAGGGGGCTTATGGCAAGAGACCCAGTACTTC. This gives the protein CAWSTGTGGLWQETQYF.

This clonotype was observed at least ten times. The chain employs TRBV30 and TRBJ2-1, with a tentative D call TRBD1 (5 bases). Between the trimmed V and J ends, which lost 3 bases and 0 bases, there was a span of 15 bases. The V gene's germline CDR1 is GTSNPN and CDR2 SVGIG (reference sequence). The CDR3 has 16 amino acids. CDR3 protein: CAWRGFDRYSYNEQFF. The CDR3 bases are TGTGCCTGGAGGGGTTTCGACAGATACTCCTACAATGAGCAGTTCTTC.

The sample holds many counts of this clonotype. The chain joins TRBV2 to TRBJ1-3, with 7 bases lining up with TRBD1. Germline V gene sequence: CDR1 SNHLY, CDR2 FYNNEI. This CDR3 has 14 amino acids. The J segment lost 0 bases and the V segment lost 7 bases, leaving 3 bases of the junction unmatched. This chain's CDR3 is CASIGTASGNTIYF. CDR3 coding DNA: TGTGCCAGCATCGGGACAGCCTCTGGAAACACCATATATTTT.

This clonotype was counted at least ten times. The chain uses TRBV25-1 and TRBJ1-2; D ambiguous. V dropped 6 bases and J dropped 2 bases, with 10 bases sitting between them. There are 13 residues in the CDR3. CDR1 MGHDK and CDR2 SYGVNS come from the germline V gene. This CDR3 is CASSGGLNYGYTF. The DNA of the CDR3 is TGTGCCAGCAGCGGAGGGCTCAACTATGGCTACACCTTC.

This clonotype occurred many times. V usage is TRBV7-9 and J usage is TRBJ1-5; D ambiguous. Germline V gives CDR1 SEHNR, CDR2 FQNEAQ (reference sequence). The CDR3 is made up of 12 amino acids. Trimming pared 1 base from V and 5 bases from J, leaving 3 bases between. Here the CDR3 DNA reads TGTGCCAGCAGCTTAGAATATCAGCCCCAGCATTTT. Residues: CASSLEYQPQHF.

This clonotype was counted ten times or more. The chain uses TRBV28 and TRBJ1-2, with 10 bases fitting TRBD1. With V trimmed by 9 bases and J by 1 base, 5 bases remained unmatched. CDR1 MDHEN and CDR2 SYDVKM come from the germline V gene. The CDR3 has 14 residues. CDR3 sequence (DNA): TGTGCCAGTTTCGGACAGGGGGATAACTATGGCTACACCTTC. Protein product: CASFGQGDNYGYTF.

This clonotype was observed at least ten times. V gene TRBV7-6 combines with J gene TRBJ1-1; 9 nucleotides line up with TRBD1. The CDR3 is 18 amino acids. Per the germline V gene, CDR1 is SGHVS and CDR2 is FNYEAQ. V gave up 5 bases and J gave up 4 bases; unmatched junction bases: 17. In nucleotides, the CDR3 is TGTGCCAGCAGCCGTACCGGGGATTGGACAGGGGTGGGCACTGAAGCTTTCTTT. Encoded protein: CASSRTGDWTGVGTEAFF. Drawing the rest from reference TRBV7-6 and TRBJ1-1, the complete variable domain is GAGVSQSPRYKVTKRGQDVALRCDPISGHVSLYWYRQALGQGPEFLTYFNYEAQQDKSGLPNDRFSAERPEGSISTLTIQRTEQRDSAMYRCASSRTGDWTGVGTEAFFGQGTRLTVV.

This clonotype was found many times. The V gene is TRBV20-1, the J gene TRBJ2-5, with TRBD2 matching 7 bases. V gave up 0 bases and J gave up 5 bases; unmatched junction bases: 12. The CDR3 consists of 16 residues. CDR1 and CDR2 from the germline V gene are DFQATT and SNEGSKA (reference sequence). The CDR3 loop is CSARDPSAGVDETQYF. As DNA, the CDR3 is TGCAGTGCTAGAGACCCCTCGGCGGGGGTTGATGAGACCCAGTACTTC.